These 23 T cell receptor beta chains came from one sample sequenced in a study of T cells in Graves' hyperthyroidism and ophthalmopathy. Authors of the study amplified TCR beta CDR3 regions from RNA transcripts. First-round RT-PCR of the TCR CDR3 relied on the HTBI primer set. A single record per CDR3 protein comes from TCRdb applying MiXCR to the multiplex PCR reads. The data hold a few hundred thousand distinct CDR3 sequences, with 14% to 15% observed a single time. The sequencing input was blood. The receptor source for this set is a woman younger than 45 with Graves' hyperthyroidism.

The table lists this clonotype with many counts. This rearrangement joins TRBV20-1 to TRBJ2-5; perhaps TRBD2 as D (6 bases). The germline gives CDR1 DFQATT, CDR2 SNEGSKA (reference sequence). Trimming took 0 bases from V and 5 from J, leaving 13 bases between them. The CDR3 runs 14 residues. The CDR3 sequence: CSARDHLRGETQYF. The CDR3 nucleotides are TGCAGTGCTAGAGATCACCTACGGGGGGAGACCCAGTACTTC.

This clonotype was detected ten times or more. The gene calls are TRBV20-1 and TRBJ1-5; D is ambiguous. CDR3 size: 14 residues. Trimming removed 0 bases at V and 6 bases at J, with 12 bases between. CDR1 is DFQATT and CDR2 is SNEGSKA in the germline V gene (reference sequence). The CDR3 DNA sequence: TGCAGTGCTAGAGATCCCCGGGAGGGTCAGCCCCAGCATTTT. Translating it yields CSARDPREGQPQHF.

This clonotype was detected a few times. The chain couples TRBV7-2 to TRBJ2-2; 8 nucleotides agree with TRBD2. Trimming took 1 base from V and 4 from J; bases not matched to a gene: 5. Germline V gene data show CDR1 as SGHTA and CDR2 as FQGNSA. The CDR3 contains 16 residues. The chain's CDR3 is CASSLVPGLVTGELFF. The CDR3 nucleotides are TGTGCCAGCAGCTTAGTCCCGGGACTAGTCACCGGGGAGCTGTTTTTT. Together with reference TRBV7-2 and TRBJ2-2, the CDR3 gives the full variable domain: GAGVSQSPSNKVTEKGKDVELRCDPISGHTALYWYRQSLGQGLEFLIYFQGNSAPDKSGLPSDRFSAERTGGSVSTLTIQRTQQEDSAVYLCASSLVPGLVTGELFFGEGSRLTVL.

This chain links TRBV12-3 or TRBV12-4 with TRBJ2-7; 14 bases match TRBD2. The CDR3 loop spans 15 amino acids. Trimming at V came to 8 bases and at J to 9 bases, leaving 12 bases not matched to a gene. The DNA for the CDR3 is TGTGCCAGCCGTGCCGGGACTAGCGGGAGTTTGGGGCAGTACTTC. This sequence encodes CASRAGTSGSLGQYF.

This clonotype was counted many times. The chain joins TRBV30 to TRBJ1-1; 7 nucleotides agree with TRBD1. The V and J ends lost 2 bases and 7 bases, in that order; junction bases with no gene match: 4. This CDR3 region has 12 residues. The V gene's germline CDR1 is GTSNPN and CDR2 SVGIG (reference sequence). The CDR3 sequence: CAWSYRGGEAFF. For the CDR3, the DNA is TGTGCCTGGAGTTACAGGGGTGGTGAAGCTTTCTTT.

This clonotype was found a few times. The V call is TRBV24-1, the J call TRBJ1-3; D gene unclear. Germline CDR1 is KGHDR and CDR2 is SFDVKD. V was trimmed by 3 bases and J by 0 bases, leaving 8 bases between them. This CDR3 is built from 15 residues. The CDR3 here is CATSDPVLSGNTIYF. In DNA, the CDR3 is TGTGCCACCAGTGATCCAGTCCTCTCTGGAAACACCATATATTTT.

Ten or more counts support this clonotype. The chain uses TRBV5-4 and TRBJ2-3; D might be TRBD1 (5 bases). In germline, CDR1 is SGHNT, CDR2 YYREEE (reference sequence). Trimming removed 2 bases at V and 1 base at J, with 8 bases between. This CDR3 region has 14 residues. CDR3 loop: CASSLKQGTDTQYF. The CDR3 bases are TGTGCCAGCAGCTTAAAACAGGGCACAGATACGCAGTATTTT.

This clonotype was detected ten times or more. The chain links TRBV3-1 to TRBJ1-2; D gene uncertain. Germline V gene lookup returns CDR1 LGHDT and CDR2 YNNKEL (reference sequence). The CDR3 extends over 13 amino acids. Trimming stripped 2 bases from V and 10 bases from J, with 14 bases between. CDR3 residues: CASSQRSLSYYTF. CDR3 DNA sequence: TGTGCCAGCAGCCAAAGGTCACTGAGTTACTACACCTTC.

This chain uses TRBV24-1 with TRBJ2-7; D is perhaps TRBD1 (5 bases). V lost 3 bases and J 5 bases, leaving 7 bases between the germline ends. The CDR3 is made up of 12 amino acids. Germline V CDR1 and CDR2: KGHDR, SFDVKD. CDR3 in amino acids: CATSDGAHEQYF. The CDR3 DNA follows: TGTGCCACCAGTGATGGGGCCCACGAGCAGTACTTC.

This clonotype was counted at least ten times. CDR3 DNA sequence: TGTGCCAGCAGGGAAATTAGCTCCTACAATGAGCAGTTCTTC. Amino acids: CASREISSYNEQFF. The rearrangement links TRBV28 to TRBJ2-1; D gene unclear. The germline V gene has CDR1 MDHEN and CDR2 SYDVKM. The CDR3 is 14 residues long. The V end was cut by 6 bases, the J end by 0 bases, with 9 bases between.

Many counts were recorded for this clonotype. The V gene is TRBV2, the J gene TRBJ1-1; 8 bases map to TRBD1. The ends lost 3 bases at V and 4 bases at J; junction bases unmatched: 4. The CDR3 spans 14 residues. Germline assignment: CDR1 SNHLY and CDR2 FYNNEI. The CDR3 sequence is CASSDRGLGTEAFF. The CDR3 nucleotides read TGTGCCAGCAGTGACAGGGGGCTAGGCACTGAAGCTTTCTTT.

With regard to this clonotype: A much larger clone differs from this one at a single base, so this may be a read error. The V call is TRBV7-9, the J call TRBJ1-1; possibly TRBD1 for D (5 bases). This CDR3 spans 13 amino acids. Germline CDR1 and CDR2: SEHNR and FQNEAQ (reference sequence). V lost 7 bases and J 4 bases, leaving 13 bases between the germline ends. CDR3 amino acids: CASTFGGSTEAFF. CDR3 DNA sequence: TGTGCCAGCACCTTCGGGGGGAGCACTGAAGCTTTCTTT. Combining the CDR3 with reference TRBV7-9 and TRBJ1-1 gives the whole variable domain DTGVSQNPRHKITKRGQNVTFRCDPISEHNRLYWYRQTLGQGPEFLTYFQNEAQLEKSRLLSDRFSAERPKGSFSTLEIQRTEQGDSAMYLCASTFGGSTEAFFGQGTRLTVV.

The sample holds many counts of this clonotype. V usage is TRBV20-1 and J usage is TRBJ2-3, with 14 bases identical to TRBD2. Trimming took 6 bases from V and 6 from J; bases not matched to a gene: 8. Germline assignment: CDR1 DFQATT and CDR2 SNEGSKA (reference sequence). The CDR3 length is 15 residues. The chain's CDR3 is CSAATSGRAPDTQYF. CDR3 DNA sequence: TGCAGTGCGGCGACTAGCGGGAGGGCCCCGGATACGCAGTATTTT.

In its sample, this clonotype was seen a few times. The V call is TRBV5-1, the J call TRBJ2-2; a weak D match, TRBD1 (6 bases). CDR3 length: 16 residues. The germline CDR1 and CDR2 sequences are SGHRS and YFSETQ. V lost 4 bases and J 0 bases, leaving 13 bases between the germline ends. The CDR3 reads CASSPTGTTNTGELFF. The CDR3 nucleotides are TGCGCCAGCAGCCCAACCGGGACAACGAACACCGGGGAGCTGTTTTTT.

This clonotype came up many times. The V and J genes are TRBV5-5 and TRBJ2-7, with 8 bases lining up with TRBD2. The CDR3 runs to 15 residues. Germline CDR1 SGHKS, CDR2 YYEKEE (reference sequence). The junction had 7 bases not matched to a gene; V was cut back by 1 base and J by 4 bases. CDR3 bases: TGTGCCAGCAGCTTGTCCAGCGGGAGTTGGTACGAGCAGTACTTC. Translating gives CASSLSSGSWYEQYF.

This chain links TRBV19 with TRBJ2-7, with D maybe TRBD2 (6 bases). The length of the CDR3 is 14 residues. V dropped 4 bases and J dropped 0 bases, with 10 bases sitting between them. CDR1 and CDR2 from the germline V gene are LNHDA and SQIVND (reference sequence). The CDR3 region is CASSNSGASYEQYF. The CDR3 DNA sequence: TGTGCCAGTAGTAATAGCGGAGCCTCCTACGAGCAGTACTTC.

In its sample, this clonotype was seen many times. The chain has TRBV7-8 and TRBJ2-3, with 10 positions matching TRBD1. Germline V gives CDR1 SGHVS, CDR2 FQNEAQ. The CDR3 has 16 residues. Losses at the gene ends were 5 bases for V and 4 bases for J; bases not matched to a gene: 9. The CDR3 sequence: CASSAPGQGIPDTQYF. In nucleotides, the CDR3 is TGTGCCAGCAGCGCCCCGGGACAGGGGATCCCAGATACGCAGTATTTT. Drawing the rest from reference TRBV7-8 and TRBJ2-3, the complete variable domain is GAGVSQSPRYKVAKRGQDVALRCDPISGHVSLFWYQQALGQGPEFLTYFQNEAQLDKSGLPSDRFFAERPEGSVSTLKIQRTQQEDSAVYLCASSAPGQGIPDTQYFGPGTRLTVL.

This clonotype was seen ten or more times. This chain uses TRBV18 with TRBJ1-4, with no clear D. Trimming left V 1 base short and J 8 bases short, with 20 bases between. Germline values: CDR1 KGHSH, CDR2 LQKENI. The CDR3 is 17 residues long. CDR3 DNA sequence: TGTGCCAGCTCACCACTGCCAAAGCCGTCGGGCGGGGAAAAACTGTTTTTT. Protein sequence: CASSPLPKPSGGEKLFF. The full variable domain, completed using reference TRBV18 and TRBJ1-4, is NAGVMQNPRHLVRRRGQEARLRCSPMKGHSHVYWYRQLPEEGLKFMVYLQKENIIDESGMPKERFSAEFPKEGPSILRIQQVVRGDSAAYFCASSPLPKPSGGEKLFFGSGTQLSVL.

This clonotype has only a few counts. V and J are TRBV18 and TRBJ2-1; D may be TRBD2 (6 bases). Trimming removed 3 bases from V and 6 bases from J, with 9 bases in between. Germline CDR1 reads KGHSH; CDR2 reads LQKENI. The CDR3 contains 13 residues. The CDR3 spells CASSPTSSNEQFF. The DNA for the CDR3 is TGTGCCAGCTCACCGACTAGTTCCAATGAGCAGTTCTTC.

This clonotype was seen ten or more times. The gene calls are TRBV20-1 and TRBJ1-1, with D unresolved. CDR3 size: 13 residues. Per the germline V gene, CDR1 is DFQATT and CDR2 is SNEGSKA (reference sequence). Trimming pared 4 bases from V and 0 bases from J, leaving 9 bases between. DNA of the CDR3: TGCAGTGCTAATTCCCCGTTGAACACTGAAGCTTTCTTT. It translates to CSANSPLNTEAFF.

The chain employs TRBV10-1 and TRBJ2-1; no clear D. Trimming took off 0 bases at V and 8 bases at J, with 17 bases between the two ends. The CDR3 totals 16 residues. Germline CDR1 is WNHNN and CDR2 is SYGVQD (reference sequence). The CDR3 loop reads CASSESLNPPSDEQFF. The CDR3 nucleotides are TGCGCCAGCAGTGAGTCTCTGAACCCGCCAAGCGATGAGCAGTTCTTC.

In DNA, the CDR3 is TGCAGTGCTAGAGGGCAGGGGTACAACGTTGACACTGAAGCTTTCTTT. Protein: CSARGQGYNVDTEAFF. The rearrangement joins TRBV20-1 to TRBJ1-1, with D perhaps TRBD1 (6 bases). The CDR3 consists of 16 residues. V was trimmed by 1 base and J by 3 bases, leaving 18 bases between them. Per the germline V gene, CDR1 is DFQATT and CDR2 is SNEGSKA (reference sequence).

The rearrangement uses TRBV7-2 and TRBJ1-5, with unresolved D. This CDR3 spans 14 amino acids. CDR1 and CDR2 from the germline V gene are SGHTA and FQGNSA. V lost 2 bases and J lost 8, with 13 bases in between. CDR3 bases: TGTGCCAGCAGCTTAAGAGGGTTGGGTAAGCCCCAGCATTTT. It encodes CASSLRGLGKPQHF.